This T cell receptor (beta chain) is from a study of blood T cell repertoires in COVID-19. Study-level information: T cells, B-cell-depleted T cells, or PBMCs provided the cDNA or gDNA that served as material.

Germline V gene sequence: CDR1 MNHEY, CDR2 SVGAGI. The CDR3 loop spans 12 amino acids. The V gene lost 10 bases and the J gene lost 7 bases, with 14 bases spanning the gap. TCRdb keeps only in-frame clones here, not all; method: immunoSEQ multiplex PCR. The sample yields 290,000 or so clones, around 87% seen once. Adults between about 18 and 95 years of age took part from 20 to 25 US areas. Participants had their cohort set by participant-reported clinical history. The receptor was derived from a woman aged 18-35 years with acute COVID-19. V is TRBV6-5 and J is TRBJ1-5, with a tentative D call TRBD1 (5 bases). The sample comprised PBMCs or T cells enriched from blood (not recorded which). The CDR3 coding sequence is TGTGCCACCTCAGGGCCGGAGCAGCCCCAGCATTTT. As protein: CATSGPEQPQHF.